The 6 T cell receptor beta chains reported below all come from one sample, sequenced in a study of read filtering for tumor transcriptome and immune sequencing. This library used 300 to 450 ng RNA and molecular barcoded adaptors spanning alpha/delta and beta/gamma chains. A single record per CDR3 protein comes from TCRdb applying MiXCR to the reads. This sample has roughly 90,000 distinct CDR3 sequences, with over 9% found just once. Sequencing was done on a sample of a population of CD138-negative cells sorted from bone marrow. The source is a donor at least 40 years old with multiple myeloma.

This clonotype has ten or more counts. CDR3 amino acids: CASSQEIGRLFF. The CDR3 nucleotides are TGCGCCAGCAGCCAAGAGATTGGGAGACTGTTTTTT. The chain combines TRBV4-1 with TRBJ1-4, with no clear D. Germline V gives CDR1 MGHRA, CDR2 YSYEKL. V lost 0 bases, J lost 13 bases, and 9 bases lay in between. The CDR3 is 12 amino acids.

Many counts were recorded for this clonotype. The V gene is TRBV15, the J gene TRBJ2-1, with D tentatively TRBD1 or TRBD2 (7 bases each). V lost 4 bases to trimming and J lost 7 bases, with 17 bases between them. Germline CDR1 is LNHNV and CDR2 is YYDKDF (reference sequence). This CDR3 comprises 15 residues. CDR3: CATSIRQGGNNEQFF. The CDR3 DNA is TGTGCCACCAGCATAAGACAGGGAGGGAATAATGAGCAGTTCTTC.

This clonotype was seen ten or more times. The genes are TRBV4-1 and TRBJ1-1; TRBD1 matches 7 bases. Looked up from germline, CDR1 is MGHRA and CDR2 is YSYEKL. V was clipped by 2 bases and J by 0 bases; unmatched bases: 9. CDR3 length equals 17 residues. The CDR3 nucleotides read TGCGCCAGCAGCCAACTACCGGGACAGATAATGAACACTGAAGCTTTCTTT. Amino acids: CASSQLPGQIMNTEAFF.

There are many counts of this clonotype. The genes are TRBV2 and TRBJ1-2; D gene uncertain. The CDR3 totals 13 residues. Trimming removed 3 bases from V and 4 bases from J, with 9 bases in between. CDR1 and CDR2 from the germline V gene are SNHLY and FYNNEI. CDR3 bases: TGTGCCAGCAGTGAGCTGGGTTCCTATGGCTACACCTTC. Translated: CASSELGSYGYTF.

Worth noting for this clonotype: This may arise from a read error, as a much more abundant clone is one base away. This rearrangement joins TRBV20-1 to TRBJ2-7; 10 positions match TRBD2. The germline CDR1 and CDR2 sequences are DFQATT and SNEGSKA (reference sequence). V shed 0 bases and J 5 bases; nucleotides not matched to a gene: 4. CDR3 length equals 14 residues. The DNA for the CDR3 is TGCAGTGCTAGAGAGGGGCTAGCGGGGGACGAGCAGTACTTC. Protein sequence: CSAREGLAGDEQYF.

With respect to this clonotype: A far larger clone lies a single base away; this is likely a read error. V usage is TRBV6-1 and J usage is TRBJ2-1; TRBD2 matches 8 bases. Germline V gene lookup returns CDR1 MNHNS and CDR2 SASEGT. The CDR3 runs 12 residues. CDR3: CASRGLSGKQSF. CDR3 bases: TGTGCCAGCAGAGGACTTAGCGGGAAACAGTCCTTC.